This is a list of T cell receptor beta chains from one sample in a study of preoperative IRX-2 immunotherapy in early breast cancer. The table came from immunoSEQ multiplex PCR; TCRdb's copy has only in-frame clones and leaves some out. The sample lists about 98,000 clones, 70% to 90% occurring once. The sequences come from tumor tissue, collected after IRX-2 immunotherapy. The receptors derive from a human donor with breast cancer. The CDR3 runs from the conserved cysteine through the conserved F or W. D genes are given only for firm matches. Expanded clones are given a class, and other clones once, few, many or no size at all.

cdr3_nt: TGTGCCAGCAGCGTCGACAGGGGGCTAAGTGAAGCTTTCTTT; cdr3_aa: CASSVDRGLSEAFF; v_call: TRBV7-1; j_call: TRBJ1-1; d_call: TRBD1; clone_size: NA
cdr3_nt: TGCGCCAGCAGTGAGGGCGGGGGAGCCTACGAGCAGTACTTC; cdr3_aa: CASSEGGGAYEQYF; v_call: TRBV10-1; j_call: TRBJ2-7; d_call: TRBD2; clone_size: once
cdr3_nt: TGTGCCAGCAGTTACTCTGGGTTACGGTATGGCTACACCTTC; cdr3_aa: CASSYSGLRYGYTF; v_call: TRBV6-8; j_call: TRBJ1-2; d_call: NA; clone_size: NA
cdr3_nt: TGTGCCAGCAGTTTAGGGTGGGAGATTACTGAAGCTTTCTTT; cdr3_aa: CASSLGWEITEAFF; v_call: TRBV6-4; j_call: TRBJ1-1; d_call: NA; clone_size: once
cdr3_nt: TGTGCCAGTAGTATTTTGGGGGCGGATGAAGCTTTCTTT; cdr3_aa: CASSILGADEAFF; v_call: TRBV19; j_call: TRBJ1-1; d_call: NA; clone_size: NA
cdr3_nt: TGTGCCAGTAAACGCCTAGCCCTCTCTGGGGCCAACGTCCTGACTTTC; cdr3_aa: CASKRLALSGANVLTF; v_call: TRBV19; j_call: TRBJ2-6; d_call: NA; clone_size: NA
cdr3_nt: TGCGCCAGCAGCCTCGATCTAGGGGGGTCGGATGAGCAGTTCTTC; cdr3_aa: CASSLDLGGSDEQFF; v_call: TRBV5-1; j_call: TRBJ2-1; d_call: NA; clone_size: NA
cdr3_nt: TGTGCCAGCAGTTATTCAGGGGGCGGTGGCTACACCTTC; cdr3_aa: CASSYSGGGGYTF; v_call: TRBV6-8; j_call: TRBJ1-2; d_call: TRBD1; clone_size: NA
cdr3_nt: TGTGCCAGCAGCCTCTTTCGGGGCTCTGGAAACACCATATATTTT; cdr3_aa: CASSLFRGSGNTIYF; v_call: TRBV7-1; j_call: TRBJ1-3; d_call: NA; clone_size: NA
cdr3_nt: TGTGCCAGCAGCCAAAGGACGGAGCCATCGTATGGCTACACCTTC; cdr3_aa: CASSQRTEPSYGYTF; v_call: TRBV11-3; j_call: TRBJ1-2; d_call: NA; clone_size: NA
cdr3_nt: TGTGCCAGCTCAGAAGAATGGGGTGAAAAACTGTTTTTT; cdr3_aa: CASSEEWGEKLFF; v_call: TRBV18; j_call: TRBJ1-4; d_call: NA; clone_size: NA